A single sample is the source of the 2 T cell receptor beta chains below, sequenced in a study of blood T cell repertoires in COVID-19. TCRdb keeps only in-frame clones here, not all; method: immunoSEQ multiplex PCR. Found here are roughly 220,000 clones, more than 75% of them singletons; the top ten hold 2.9%. The sample comprised peripheral blood. The receptors come from a middle-aged man who had recovered from COVID-19.

In its sample, this clone was seen once. The rearrangement joins TRBV30 to TRBJ1-3; tentatively, D is TRBD1 (6 bases). The CDR3 is 14 amino acids. Germline V gene data show CDR1 as GTSNPN and CDR2 as SVGIG (reference sequence). Trimming left V 6 bases short and J 2 bases short, with 14 bases between. The CDR3 DNA follows: TGTGCCTGTCAGGGGTACTTAGCTGGAAACACCATATATTTT. Its protein product is CACQGYLAGNTIYF.

The rearrangement joins TRBV6-5 to TRBJ1-1, with a weak D call TRBD1 (6 bases). CDR3 length equals 13 residues. Trimming shortened V by 6 bases and J by 2 bases, and 10 bases separated the two germline ends. Per germline, CDR1 MNHEY and CDR2 SVGAGI. The CDR3 sequence: CASRKQGNTEAFF. In DNA, the CDR3 is TGTGCCAGCAGGAAACAGGGTAACACTGAAGCTTTCTTT.